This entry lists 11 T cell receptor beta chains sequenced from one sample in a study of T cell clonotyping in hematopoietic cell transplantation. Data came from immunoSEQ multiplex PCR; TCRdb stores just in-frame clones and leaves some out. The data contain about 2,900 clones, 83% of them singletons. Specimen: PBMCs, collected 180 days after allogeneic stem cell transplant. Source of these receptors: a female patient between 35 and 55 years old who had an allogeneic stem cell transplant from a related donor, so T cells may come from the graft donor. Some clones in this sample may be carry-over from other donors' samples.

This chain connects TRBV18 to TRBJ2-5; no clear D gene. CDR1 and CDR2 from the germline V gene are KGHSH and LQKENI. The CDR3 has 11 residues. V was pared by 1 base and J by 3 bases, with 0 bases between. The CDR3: CASSPQETQYF. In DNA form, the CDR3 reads TGTGCCAGCTCACCACAAGAGACCCAGTACTTC.

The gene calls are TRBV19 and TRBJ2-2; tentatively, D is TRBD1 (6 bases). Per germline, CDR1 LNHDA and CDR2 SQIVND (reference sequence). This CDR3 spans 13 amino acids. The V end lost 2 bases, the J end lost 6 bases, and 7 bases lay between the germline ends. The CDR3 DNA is TGTGCCAGTAGTATAAAGGGGGCCGGGGAGCTGTTTTTT. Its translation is CASSIKGAGELFF. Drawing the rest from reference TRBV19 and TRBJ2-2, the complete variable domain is DGGITQSPKYLFRKEGQNVTLSCEQNLNHDAMYWYRQDPGQGLRLIYYSQIVNDFQKGDIAEGYSVSREKKESFPLTVTSAQKNPTAFYLCASSIKGAGELFFGEGSRLTVL.

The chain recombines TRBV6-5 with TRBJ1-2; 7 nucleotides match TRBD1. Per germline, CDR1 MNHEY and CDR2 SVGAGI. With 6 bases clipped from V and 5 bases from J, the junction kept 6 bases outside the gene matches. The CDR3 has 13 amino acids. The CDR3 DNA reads TGTGCCAGCAGCAAGACAGGGAATTATGGCTACACCTTC. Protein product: CASSKTGNYGYTF.

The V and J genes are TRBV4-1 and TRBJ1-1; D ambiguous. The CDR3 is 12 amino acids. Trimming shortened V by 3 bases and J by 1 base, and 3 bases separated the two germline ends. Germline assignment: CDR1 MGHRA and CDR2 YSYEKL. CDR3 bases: TGCGCCAGCAGCCAGGGGAACACTGAAGCTTTCTTT. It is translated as CASSQGNTEAFF.

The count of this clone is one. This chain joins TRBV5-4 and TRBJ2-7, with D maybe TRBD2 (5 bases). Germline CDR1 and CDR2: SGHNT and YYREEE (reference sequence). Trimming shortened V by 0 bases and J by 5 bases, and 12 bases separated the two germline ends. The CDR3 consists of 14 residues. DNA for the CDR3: TGTGCCAGCAGCTTGGGCCCGGGGAGTGACGAGCAGTACTTC. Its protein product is CASSLGPGSDEQYF.

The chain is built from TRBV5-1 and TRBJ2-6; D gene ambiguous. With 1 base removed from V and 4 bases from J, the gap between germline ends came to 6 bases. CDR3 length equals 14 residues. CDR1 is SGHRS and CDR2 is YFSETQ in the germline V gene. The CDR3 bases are TGCGCCAGCAGCTTGCAGGCAGGGGCCAACGTCCTGACTTTC. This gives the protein CASSLQAGANVLTF. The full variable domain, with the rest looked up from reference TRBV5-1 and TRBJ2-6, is KAGVTQTPRYLIKTRGQQVTLSCSPISGHRSVSWYQQTPGQGLQFLFEYFSETQRNKGNFPGRFSGRQFSNSRSEMNVSTLELGDSALYLCASSLQAGANVLTFGAGSRLTVL.

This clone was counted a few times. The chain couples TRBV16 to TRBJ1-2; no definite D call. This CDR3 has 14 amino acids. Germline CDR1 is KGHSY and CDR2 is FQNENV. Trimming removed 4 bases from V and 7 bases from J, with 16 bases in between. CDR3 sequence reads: CASSPSVSGFGYTF. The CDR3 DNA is TGTGCCAGCAGCCCATCGGTGAGTGGCTTTGGCTACACCTTC.

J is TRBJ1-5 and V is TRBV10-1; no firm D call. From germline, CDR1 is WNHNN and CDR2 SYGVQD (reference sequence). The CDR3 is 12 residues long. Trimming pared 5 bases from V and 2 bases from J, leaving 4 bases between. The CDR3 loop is CASSKGNQPQHF. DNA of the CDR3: TGCGCCAGCAGTAAAGGCAATCAGCCCCAGCATTTT.

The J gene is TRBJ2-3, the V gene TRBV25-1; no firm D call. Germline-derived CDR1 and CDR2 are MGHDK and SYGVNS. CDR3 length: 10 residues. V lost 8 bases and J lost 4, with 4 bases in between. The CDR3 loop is CASAADTQYF. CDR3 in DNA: TGTGCCAGCGCTGCAGATACGCAGTATTTT.

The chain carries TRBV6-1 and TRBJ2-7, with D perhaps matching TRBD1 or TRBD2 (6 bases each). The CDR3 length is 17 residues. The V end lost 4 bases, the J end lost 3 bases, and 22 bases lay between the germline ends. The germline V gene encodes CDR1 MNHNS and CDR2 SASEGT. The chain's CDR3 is CASSAGTSSSGHYEQYF. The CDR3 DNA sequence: TGTGCCAGCAGTGCCGGGACATCCAGTAGCGGCCACTACGAGCAGTACTTC.

CDR3 loop: CASSQEGQPQSYEQYF. The DNA of the CDR3 is TGTGCCAGCAGCCAAGAGGGACAGCCGCAATCCTACGAGCAGTACTTC. This chain links TRBV4-2 with TRBJ2-7; the match to TRBD1 covers 7 bases. The CDR3 is 16 amino acids. V shed 0 bases, J shed 1 base, and the junction held 6 bases outside the gene matches. CDR1 and CDR2 (germline): LGHNA, YNFKEQ.